This T cell receptor (beta chain) was found in a study of cytomegalovirus exposure and HLA in healthy donors. With 60 Vbeta and 13 Jbeta primers, the PCR was carried out. Clones were sequenced by immunoSEQ multiplex PCR, and TCRdb holds only the in-frame ones, with some missing. The data show around 150,000 clones, 75% to 80% seen once. The CDR3 sequence is 15 residues long. V lost 5 bases and J lost 5; bases outside the gene matches: 8. Germline V gene lookup returns CDR1 SGHVS and CDR2 FQNEAQ. This TCR came from a woman aged 40 to 50 in good health and CMV-seropositive. Sequenced: PBMCs. This rearrangement joins TRBV7-8 to TRBJ2-7, with TRBD2 matching over 11 bases. The chain's CDR3 is CASSLSGGLADEQYF. DNA for the CDR3: TGTGCCAGCAGCCTATCGGGGGGACTAGCGGACGAGCAGTACTTC. The complete variable domain, with remaining parts taken from reference TRBV7-8 and TRBJ2-7, reads GAGVSQSPRYKVAKRGQDVALRCDPISGHVSLFWYQQALGQGPEFLTYFQNEAQLDKSGLPSDRFFAERPEGSVSTLKIQRTQQEDSAVYLCASSLSGGLADEQYFGPGTRLTVT.